The present T cell receptor beta chain was sequenced within a study of blood T cell repertoires in COVID-19. J was trimmed by 4 bases and V by 2 bases; bases with no gene match: 6. The V gene's germline CDR1 is KGHSH and CDR2 LQKENI. This CDR3 region has 16 residues. Data came from immunoSEQ multiplex PCR; TCRdb stores just in-frame clones and leaves some out. This sample has a few hundred thousand clones, with more than 85% found just once. Participants, roughly 18 to 100 years old, spanned about 26 US areas. Within 2 weeks before study entry, exposed participants met a COVID-19 case. The source is a middle-aged woman who had been exposed to COVID-19. The sequenced sample consisted of PBMCs or T cells enriched from blood (not recorded which). The chain uses TRBV18 and TRBJ1-3; 9 positions agree with TRBD1. The CDR3: CASSPSTGGRGNTIYF. CDR3 sequence (DNA): TGTGCCAGCTCACCATCAACAGGGGGCCGAGGAAACACCATATATTTT.